The TCR beta chain under discussion was sequenced for a study of blood T cell repertoires in COVID-19. Study-level information: In each case, the material was cDNA or gDNA derived from T cells, B-cell-depleted T cells, or PBMCs.

V dropped 5 bases and J dropped 0 bases, with 13 bases sitting between them. The CDR3 is made up of 16 amino acids. Germline-derived CDR1 and CDR2 are MDHEN and SYDVKM. Only in-frame clones appear in the TCRdb table, and some are missing; sequencing was by immunoSEQ multiplex PCR. The sample contains 250,000 to 350,000 clones, 80% to 90% of which appear only once. This clone appeared once. Participants reported their clinical history, and cohort assignment relied on those reports. The chain couples TRBV28 to TRBJ2-2, with D perhaps matching TRBD2 (6 bases). This sequence was found in a woman aged 25 to 39 who had recovered from COVID-19. Sequencing was carried out using PBMCs or T cells enriched from blood (not recorded which). As DNA, the CDR3 is TGTGCCAGCAGTCCCGGGGACTTCGCGAACACCGGGGAGCTGTTTTTT. This encodes CASSPGDFANTGELFF.